By share of the sample, the clone carrying this TCR beta chain is medium-sized (0.01 to 0.1%). After removal of 7 bases from V and 5 bases from J, the junction contained 3 bases not matched to a gene. This CDR3 spans 13 amino acids. This sample stems from a study of immune characterization of retroperitoneal liposarcoma. From the PCR reads, TCRdb called clonotypes with MiXCR, one entry per CDR3 protein. The sample lists about 5,100 distinct CDR3 sequences; around a third were seen once. The chain is built from TRBV12-3 or TRBV12-4 and TRBJ2-1; 9 positions match TRBD2. Sample: tumor tissue. The sequence was collected from a female donor with retroperitoneal liposarcoma. Here the CDR3 reads CASTGTSNNEQFF. The DNA of the CDR3 is TGTGCCAGCACCGGGACTAGCAACAATGAGCAGTTCTTC.